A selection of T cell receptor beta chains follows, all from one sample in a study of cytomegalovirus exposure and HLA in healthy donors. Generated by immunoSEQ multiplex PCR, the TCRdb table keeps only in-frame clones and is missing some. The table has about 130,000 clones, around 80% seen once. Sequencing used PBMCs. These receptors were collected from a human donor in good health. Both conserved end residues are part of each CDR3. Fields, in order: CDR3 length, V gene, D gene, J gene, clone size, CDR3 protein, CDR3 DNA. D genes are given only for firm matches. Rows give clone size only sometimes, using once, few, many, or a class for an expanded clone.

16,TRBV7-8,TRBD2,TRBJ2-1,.,CASSPFSGGSYNEQFF,TGTGCCAGCAGCCCATTTAGCGGGGGTTCCTACAATGAGCAGTTCTTC
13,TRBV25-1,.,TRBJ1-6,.,CASSDFSLSPLHF,TGTGCCAGCAGTGACTTCAGTCTTTCACCCCTCCACTTT
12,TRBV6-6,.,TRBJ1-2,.,CASRTNAGGYTF,TGTGCCAGCAGAACTAACGCGGGGGGCTACACCTTC
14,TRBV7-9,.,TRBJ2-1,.,CASRGSSSYNEQFF,TGTGCCAGCCGGGGGTCCAGCTCCTACAATGAGCAGTTCTTC
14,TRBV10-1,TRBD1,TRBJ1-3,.,CASSAQGAGNTIYF,TGCGCCAGCAGTGCCCAGGGGGCTGGAAACACCATATATTTT
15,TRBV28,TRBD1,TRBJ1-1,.,CASSPTIPGGTEAFF,TGTGCCAGCAGCCCAACTATCCCAGGGGGCACTGAAGCTTTCTTT
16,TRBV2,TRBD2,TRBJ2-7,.,CASRGTSGGDTYEQYF,TGTGCCAGCAGGGGTACTAGCGGGGGGGACACCTACGAGCAGTACTTC
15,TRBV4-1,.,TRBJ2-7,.,CASSQVNGGSYEQYF,TGCGCCAGCAGCCAAGTCAACGGGGGCTCCTACGAGCAGTACTTC
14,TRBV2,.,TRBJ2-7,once,CASSELGLGYEQYF,TGTGCCAGCAGTGAGTTGGGGCTCGGGTACGAGCAGTACTTC
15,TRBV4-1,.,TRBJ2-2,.,CASSHSTGQDGELFF,TGCGCCAGCAGCCATTCTACCGGCCAGGACGGGGAGCTGTTTTTT
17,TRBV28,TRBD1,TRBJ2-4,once,CASSLEVTGVSKNIQYF,TGTGCCAGCAGTTTAGAGGTGACAGGGGTATCCAAAAACATTCAGTACTTC
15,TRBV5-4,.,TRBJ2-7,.,CASSQEVISYYEQYF,TGTGCCAGCAGCCAAGAAGTTATCTCCTACTACGAGCAGTACTTC
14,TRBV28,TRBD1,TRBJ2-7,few,CASSPGGNSYEQYF,TGTGCCAGCAGTCCAGGGGGCAACTCCTACGAGCAGTACTTC
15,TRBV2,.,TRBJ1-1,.,CASSEIPGTNTEAFF,TGTGCCAGCAGTGAGATACCCGGGACAAACACTGAAGCTTTCTTT
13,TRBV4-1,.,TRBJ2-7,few,CASSQPGVYEQYF,TGCGCCAGCAGCCAGCCAGGGGTCTACGAGCAGTACTTC